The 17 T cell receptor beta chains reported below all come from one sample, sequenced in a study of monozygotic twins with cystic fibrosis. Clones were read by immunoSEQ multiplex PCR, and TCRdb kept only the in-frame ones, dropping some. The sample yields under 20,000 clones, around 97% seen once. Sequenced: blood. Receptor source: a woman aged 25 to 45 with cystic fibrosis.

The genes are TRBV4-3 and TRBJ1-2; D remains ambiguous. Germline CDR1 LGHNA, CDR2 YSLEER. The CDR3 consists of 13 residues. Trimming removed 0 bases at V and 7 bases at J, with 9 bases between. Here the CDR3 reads CASSQDLQVGYTF. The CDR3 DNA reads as TGCGCCAGCAGCCAAGATCTGCAAGTTGGCTACACCTTC.

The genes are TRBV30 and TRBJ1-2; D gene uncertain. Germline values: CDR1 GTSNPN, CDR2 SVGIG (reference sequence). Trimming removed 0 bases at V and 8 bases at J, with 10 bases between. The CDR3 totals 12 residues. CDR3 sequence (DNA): TGTGCCTGGAGTGTACAAAAGCTGGGCTACACCTTC. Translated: CAWSVQKLGYTF.

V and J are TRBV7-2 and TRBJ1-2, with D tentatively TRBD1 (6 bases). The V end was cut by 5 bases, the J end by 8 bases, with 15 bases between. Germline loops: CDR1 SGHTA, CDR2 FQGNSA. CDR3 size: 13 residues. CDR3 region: CASSAQGTGGYTF. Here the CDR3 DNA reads TGTGCCAGCAGCGCGCAGGGGACTGGGGGCTACACCTTC.

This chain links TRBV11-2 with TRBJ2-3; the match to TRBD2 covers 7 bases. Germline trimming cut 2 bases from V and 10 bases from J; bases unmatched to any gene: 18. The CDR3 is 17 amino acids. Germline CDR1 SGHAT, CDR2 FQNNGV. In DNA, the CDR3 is TGTGCCAGCAGCTTAAGCGGGACCGACTTCGGTACGAATTCGCAGTATTTT. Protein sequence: CASSLSGTDFGTNSQYF.

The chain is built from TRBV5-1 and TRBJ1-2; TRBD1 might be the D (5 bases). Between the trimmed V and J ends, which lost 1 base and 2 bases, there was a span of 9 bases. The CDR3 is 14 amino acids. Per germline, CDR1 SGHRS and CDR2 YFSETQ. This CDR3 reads CASSLLDRNYGYTF. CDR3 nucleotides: TGCGCCAGCAGCTTGCTAGACAGAAACTATGGCTACACCTTC. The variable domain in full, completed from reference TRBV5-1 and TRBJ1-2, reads KAGVTQTPRYLIKTRGQQVTLSCSPISGHRSVSWYQQTPGQGLQFLFEYFSETQRNKGNFPGRFSGRQFSNSRSEMNVSTLELGDSALYLCASSLLDRNYGYTFGSGTRLTVV.

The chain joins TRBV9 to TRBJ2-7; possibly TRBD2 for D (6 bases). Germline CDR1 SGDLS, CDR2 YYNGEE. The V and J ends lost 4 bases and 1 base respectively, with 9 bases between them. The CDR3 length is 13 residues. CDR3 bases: TGTGCCAGCAGCTCTGGGGGGTCCTACGAGCAGTACTTC. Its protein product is CASSSGGSYEQYF.

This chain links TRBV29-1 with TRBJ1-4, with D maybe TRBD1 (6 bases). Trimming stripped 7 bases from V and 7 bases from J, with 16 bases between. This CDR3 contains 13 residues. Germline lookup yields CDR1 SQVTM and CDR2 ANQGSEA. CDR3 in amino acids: CSGSGTSAEKLFF. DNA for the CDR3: TGCAGCGGTTCCGGGACATCGGCTGAAAAACTGTTTTTT.

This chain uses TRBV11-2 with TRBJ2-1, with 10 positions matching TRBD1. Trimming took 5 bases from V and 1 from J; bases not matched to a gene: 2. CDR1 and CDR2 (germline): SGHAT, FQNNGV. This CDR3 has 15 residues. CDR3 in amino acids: CASSPGQGSYNEQFF. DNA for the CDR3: TGTGCCAGCAGCCCGGGACAGGGGTCCTACAATGAGCAGTTCTTC.

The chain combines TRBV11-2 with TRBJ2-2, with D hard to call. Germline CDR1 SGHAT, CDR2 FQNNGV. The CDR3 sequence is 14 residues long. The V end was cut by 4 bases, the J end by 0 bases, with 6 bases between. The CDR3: CASSWGPNTGELFF. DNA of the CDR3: TGTGCCAGCAGCTGGGGTCCGAACACCGGGGAGCTGTTTTTT. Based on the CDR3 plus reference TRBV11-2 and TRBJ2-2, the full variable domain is EAGVAQSPRYKIIEKRQSVAFWCNPISGHATLYWYQQILGQGPKLLIQFQNNGVVDDSQLPKDRFSAERLKGVDSTLKIQPAKLEDSAVYLCASSWGPNTGELFFGEGSRLTVL.

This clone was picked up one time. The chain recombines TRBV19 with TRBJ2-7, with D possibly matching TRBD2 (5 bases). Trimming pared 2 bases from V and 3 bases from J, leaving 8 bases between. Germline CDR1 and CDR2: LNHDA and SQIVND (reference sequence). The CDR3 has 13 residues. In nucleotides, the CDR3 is TGTGCCAGTAGTATAAGACTATTCTACGAGCAGTACTTC. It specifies CASSIRLFYEQYF.

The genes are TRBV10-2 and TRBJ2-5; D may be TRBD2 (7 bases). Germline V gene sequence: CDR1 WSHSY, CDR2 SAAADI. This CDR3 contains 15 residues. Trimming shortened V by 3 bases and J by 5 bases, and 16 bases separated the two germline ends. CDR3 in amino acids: CASSEGGAGAETQYF. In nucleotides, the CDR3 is TGCGCCAGCAGTGAAGGGGGGGCCGGTGCGGAGACCCAGTACTTC.

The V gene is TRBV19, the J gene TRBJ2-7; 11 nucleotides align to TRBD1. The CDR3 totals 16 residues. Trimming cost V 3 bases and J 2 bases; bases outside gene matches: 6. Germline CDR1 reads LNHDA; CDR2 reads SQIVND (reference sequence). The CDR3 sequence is CASSIGVGQGAYEQYF. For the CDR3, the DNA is TGTGCCAGTAGTATCGGCGTGGGACAGGGGGCCTACGAGCAGTACTTC.

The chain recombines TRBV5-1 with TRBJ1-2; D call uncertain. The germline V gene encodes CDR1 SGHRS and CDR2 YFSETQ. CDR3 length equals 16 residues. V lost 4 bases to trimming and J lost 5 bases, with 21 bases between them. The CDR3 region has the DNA TGCGCCAGCAGCCCCGTACGGTCGGACGGGAATTATGGCTACACCTTC. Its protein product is CASSPVRSDGNYGYTF.

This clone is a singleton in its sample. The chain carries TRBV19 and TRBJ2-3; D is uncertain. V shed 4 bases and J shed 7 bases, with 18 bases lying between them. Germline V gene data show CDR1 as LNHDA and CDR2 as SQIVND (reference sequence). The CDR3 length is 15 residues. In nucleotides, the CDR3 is TGTGCCAGTAGTACGGCCCTTGGTTATGGAAATACGCAGTATTTT. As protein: CASSTALGYGNTQYF.

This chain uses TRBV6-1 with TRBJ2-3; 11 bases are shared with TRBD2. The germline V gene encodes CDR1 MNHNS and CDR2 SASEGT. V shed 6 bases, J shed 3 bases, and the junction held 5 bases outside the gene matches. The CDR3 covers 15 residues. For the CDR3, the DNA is TGTGCCAGCAGCCGACTAGCGGGGAATACAGATACGCAGTATTTT. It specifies CASSRLAGNTDTQYF.

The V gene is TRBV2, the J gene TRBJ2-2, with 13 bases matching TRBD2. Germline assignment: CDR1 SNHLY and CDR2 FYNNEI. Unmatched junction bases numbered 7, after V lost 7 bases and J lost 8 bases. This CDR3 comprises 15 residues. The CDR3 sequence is CASTPLAGGPGELFF. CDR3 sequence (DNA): TGTGCCAGCACTCCACTAGCGGGGGGGCCGGGGGAGCTGTTTTTT. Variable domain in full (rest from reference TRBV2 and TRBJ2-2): EPEVTQTPSHQVTQMGQEVILRCVPISNHLYFYWYRQILGQKVEFLVSFYNNEISEKSEIFDDQFSVERPDGSNFTLKIRSTKLEDSAMYFCASTPLAGGPGELFFGEGSRLTVL.

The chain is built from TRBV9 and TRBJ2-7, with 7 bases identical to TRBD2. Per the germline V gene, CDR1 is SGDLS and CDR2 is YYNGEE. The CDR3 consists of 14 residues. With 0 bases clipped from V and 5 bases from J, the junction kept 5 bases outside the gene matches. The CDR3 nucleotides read TGTGCCAGCAGCGTAGATCCGGGGAGGGACGAGCAGTACTTC. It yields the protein CASSVDPGRDEQYF.